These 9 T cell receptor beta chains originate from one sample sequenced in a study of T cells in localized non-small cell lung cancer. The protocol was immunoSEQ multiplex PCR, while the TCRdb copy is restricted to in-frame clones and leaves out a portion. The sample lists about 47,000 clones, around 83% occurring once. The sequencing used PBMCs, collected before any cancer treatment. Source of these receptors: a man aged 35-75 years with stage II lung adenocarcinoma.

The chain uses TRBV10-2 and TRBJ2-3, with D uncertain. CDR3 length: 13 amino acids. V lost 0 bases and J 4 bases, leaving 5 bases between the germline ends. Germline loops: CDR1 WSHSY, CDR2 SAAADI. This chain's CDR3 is CASSESRSDTQYF. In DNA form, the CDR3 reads TGCGCCAGCAGTGAGTCCCGGTCAGATACGCAGTATTTT.

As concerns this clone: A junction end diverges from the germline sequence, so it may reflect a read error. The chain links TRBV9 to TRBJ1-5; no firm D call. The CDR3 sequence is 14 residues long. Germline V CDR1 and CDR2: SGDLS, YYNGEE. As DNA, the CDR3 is TGTGTCAGCAGCGTAGGTGGGCAAAATCAGCCCCAGCATTTT. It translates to CVSSVGGQNQPQHF.

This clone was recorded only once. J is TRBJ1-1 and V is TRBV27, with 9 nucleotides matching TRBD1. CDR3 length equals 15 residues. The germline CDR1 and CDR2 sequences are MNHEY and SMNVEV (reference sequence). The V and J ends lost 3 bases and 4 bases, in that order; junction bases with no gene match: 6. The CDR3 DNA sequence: TGTGCCAGCAGTTTGGCCGGGACAGGGCTCACTGAAGCTTTCTTT. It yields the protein CASSLAGTGLTEAFF.

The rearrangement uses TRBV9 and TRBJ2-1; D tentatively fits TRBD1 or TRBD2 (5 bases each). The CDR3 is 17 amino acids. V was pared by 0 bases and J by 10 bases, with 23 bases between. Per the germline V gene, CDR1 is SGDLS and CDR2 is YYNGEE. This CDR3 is CASSVGLRGSSGREQFF. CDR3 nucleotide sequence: TGTGCCAGCAGCGTAGGTCTTCGGGGCTCGAGCGGCCGCGAGCAGTTCTTC.

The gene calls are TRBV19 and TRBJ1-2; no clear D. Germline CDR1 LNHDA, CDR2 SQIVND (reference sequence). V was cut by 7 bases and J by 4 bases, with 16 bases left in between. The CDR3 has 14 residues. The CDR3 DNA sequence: TGTGCCAGTACCAATCCCGAAGCTTCCTATGGCTACACCTTC. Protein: CASTNPEASYGYTF.

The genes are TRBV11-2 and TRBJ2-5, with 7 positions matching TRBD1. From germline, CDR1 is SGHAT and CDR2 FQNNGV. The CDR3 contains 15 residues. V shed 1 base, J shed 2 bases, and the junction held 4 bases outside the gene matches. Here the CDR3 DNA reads TGTGCCAGCAGCTTAGGAGGGACAGAACAAGAGACCCAGTACTTC. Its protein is CASSLGGTEQETQYF.

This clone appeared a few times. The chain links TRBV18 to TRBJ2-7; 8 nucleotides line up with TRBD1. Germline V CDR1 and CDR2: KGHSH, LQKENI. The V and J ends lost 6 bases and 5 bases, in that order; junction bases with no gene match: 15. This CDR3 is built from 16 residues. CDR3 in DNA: TGTGCCAGCTCTCCGATGCCCCCACGACAGGGGAACGAGCAGTACTTC. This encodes CASSPMPPRQGNEQYF.

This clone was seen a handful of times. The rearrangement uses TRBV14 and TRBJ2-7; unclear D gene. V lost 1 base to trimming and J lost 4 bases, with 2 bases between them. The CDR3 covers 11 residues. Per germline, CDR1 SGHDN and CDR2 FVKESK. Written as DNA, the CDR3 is TGTGCCAGCAGCCAAGTTTACGAGCAGTACTTC. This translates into CASSQVYEQYF.

CDR3 bases: TGTGCCAGTTCTCCCGGGCAGGGGGCTGTCTACGAGCAGTACTTC. Protein product: CASSPGQGAVYEQYF. The chain links TRBV19 to TRBJ2-7, with 8 bases matching TRBD1. The CDR3 contains 15 residues. V lost 8 bases to trimming and J lost 3 bases; unmatched junction nucleotides: 12. Per germline, CDR1 LNHDA and CDR2 SQIVND (reference sequence).